This T cell receptor beta chain was profiled in a study of vaccination and CD4 T cells after COVID-19. Background on the study: Nasal swab PCR had detected SARS-CoV-2 in convalescent patients, some ten mild and one severe. Control wells got either CEFX epitopes, HIV-1 Nef peptides, or no peptide at all.

In germline, CDR1 is SGHVS, CDR2 FQNEAQ. The CDR3 runs 16 residues. V trimming: 5 bases; J trimming: 2 bases; junction bases outside the gene matches: 4. By sample fraction, this clonotype is medium-sized. Antigen unknown. Treatment specified: approximately nine-day PBMC culture with coronavirus spike peptide pools or control peptides (ViraFEST assay). ViraFEST expanded antigen-specific T cells with peptide pools, then sequenced TCRs. The Oncomine TCR Beta short-read assay was what sequenced the DNA obtained from cultured CD4+ T cells. Scientists extracted genomic DNA from CD4+ T cells grown in culture. TCRdb itself ran the PCR reads through MiXCR, one entry per CDR3 protein. Among roughly 7,000 distinct CDR3 sequences listed, roughly 23% were seen once.

The V gene is TRBV7-8, the J gene TRBJ2-3; the match to TRBD2 covers 13 bases. The TCR sequence derives from a human donor who had recovered from COVID-19. Sequences were derived from CD4+ T cells from blood, cultured in vitro, sampled after SARS-CoV-2 vaccination. The CDR3 is CASSRLAGGLTDTQYF. DNA of the CDR3: TGTGCCAGCAGCCGACTAGCGGGGGGTCTCACAGATACGCAGTATTTT.